Sequencing of this T cell receptor (beta chain) was carried out in a study of cytomegalovirus exposure and HLA in healthy donors. Primers included in the PCR were 60 Vbeta and 13 Jbeta primers. The assay was immunoSEQ multiplex PCR, and TCRdb's table has in-frame clones only and misses some. The sample carries about 110,000 clones, approximately 81% recorded once. V was shortened by 5 bases and J by 0 bases, with 5 bases between the two germline ends. Germline CDR1 and CDR2: SGHAT and FQNNGV. There are 14 residues in the CDR3. The sample taken for sequencing was PBMCs. This clonotype originated in a man under 40 in good health and CMV-seronegative. The chain uses TRBV11-2 and TRBJ1-6, with D unclear. This chain's CDR3 is CASSLSSYNSPLHF. CDR3 nucleotide sequence: TGTGCCAGCAGCCTTAGCTCCTATAATTCACCCCTCCACTTT.